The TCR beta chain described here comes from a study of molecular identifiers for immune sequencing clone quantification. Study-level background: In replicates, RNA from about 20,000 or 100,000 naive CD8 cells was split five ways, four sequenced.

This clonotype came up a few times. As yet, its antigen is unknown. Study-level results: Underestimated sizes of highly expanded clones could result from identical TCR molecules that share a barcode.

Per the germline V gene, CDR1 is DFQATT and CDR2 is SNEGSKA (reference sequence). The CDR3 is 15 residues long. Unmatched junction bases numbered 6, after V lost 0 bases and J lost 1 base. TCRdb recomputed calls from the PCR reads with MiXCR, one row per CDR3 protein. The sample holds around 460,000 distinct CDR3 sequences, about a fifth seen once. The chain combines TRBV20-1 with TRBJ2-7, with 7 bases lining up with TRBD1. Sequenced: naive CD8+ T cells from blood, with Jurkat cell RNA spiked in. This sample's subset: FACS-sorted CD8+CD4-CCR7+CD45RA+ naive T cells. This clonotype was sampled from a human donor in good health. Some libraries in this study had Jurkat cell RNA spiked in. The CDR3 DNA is TGCAGTGCTAGAGATTCCCGGGACAGTTCCTACGAGCAGTACTTC. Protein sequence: CSARDSRDSSYEQYF.